Below, 30 T cell receptor beta chains from the same sample are listed, as sequenced in a study of blood T cells in healthy people across ages. Sample-barcoded 5' priming and a J-beta primer mix drove a second PCR of about 7 to 11 cycles. TCRdb ran MiXCR on the 5' RACE reads and lists one entry per CDR3 protein. The sample contains some 1,500,000 distinct CDR3 sequences, less than 45% of which appear only once. Sequenced sample: blood. Receptors were obtained from a woman aged 18 to 35 in good health.

The chain is built from TRBV4-3 and TRBJ2-1; 7 bases fit TRBD2. The CDR3 sequence is 14 residues long. Germline CDR1 LGHNA, CDR2 YSLEER. V lost 5 bases and J lost 12; bases outside the gene matches: 13. Written as DNA, the CDR3 is TGCGCCAGCAGCTACGGACTAGACCCAAGGGGGCAGTTCTTC. This sequence encodes CASSYGLDPRGQFF.

This clonotype was counted only a few times. This chain connects TRBV29-1 to TRBJ2-3; D unresolved. Germline CDR1 and CDR2: SQVTM and ANQGSEA. This CDR3 contains 14 residues. The germline V and J ends were trimmed by 3 bases and 2 bases, with 12 bases remaining between them. The CDR3 here is CSVEKGPSTDTQYF. The CDR3 region has the DNA TGCAGCGTTGAGAAGGGCCCTTCCACAGATACGCAGTATTTT.

The rearrangement links TRBV27 to TRBJ1-5, with D hard to call. This CDR3 is 14 amino acids long. In germline, CDR1 is MNHEY, CDR2 SMNVEV (reference sequence). Trimming pared 3 bases from V and 6 bases from J, leaving 12 bases between. CDR3: CASSFNPNIQPQHF. CDR3 bases: TGTGCCAGCAGTTTTAATCCCAACATTCAGCCCCAGCATTTT.

The rearrangement uses TRBV6-2 or TRBV6-3 and TRBJ2-6; D may be TRBD2 (5 bases). The CDR3 has 16 amino acids. Per germline, CDR1 MNHEY and CDR2 SVGEGT. Trimming left V 6 bases short and J 0 bases short, with 12 bases between. CDR3 nucleotide sequence: TGTGCCAGCAGACAAAGCGGTTCCTCTGGGGCCAACGTCCTGACTTTC. Its translation is CASRQSGSSGANVLTF.

The rearrangement uses TRBV24-1 and TRBJ2-1, with TRBD1 matching 7 bases. The V gene's germline CDR1 is KGHDR and CDR2 SFDVKD. CDR3 length: 14 residues. V shed 10 bases and J 2 bases; nucleotides not matched to a gene: 7. CDR3 DNA sequence: TGTGCCACTAGCGAGGGGACAGCCTACAATGAGCAGTTCTTC. It encodes CATSEGTAYNEQFF.

The V and J genes are TRBV27 and TRBJ2-7; 7 nucleotides match TRBD2. Germline V CDR1 and CDR2: MNHEY, SMNVEV (reference sequence). Trimming at V came to 7 bases and at J to 0 bases, leaving 6 bases not matched to a gene. This CDR3 has 14 amino acids. The CDR3 DNA reads TGTGCCAGCATGAGCGGGGCTGGCTCCTACGAGCAGTACTTC. Amino acids: CASMSGAGSYEQYF.

The J gene is TRBJ2-7, the V gene TRBV11-2; a possible D gene is TRBD2 (6 bases). V was shortened by 3 bases and J by 3 bases, with 24 bases between the two germline ends. The CDR3 is 18 amino acids. In germline, CDR1 is SGHAT, CDR2 FQNNGV. For the CDR3, the DNA is TGTGCCAGCAGCTTCGAGACGGGAGTGGGGGTCCCCTACTACGAGCAGTACTTC. It encodes CASSFETGVGVPYYEQYF.

This clonotype was observed a handful of times. The rearrangement links TRBV7-2 to TRBJ2-1; TRBD2 matches at 12 bases. This CDR3 has 14 amino acids. The germline gives CDR1 SGHTA, CDR2 FQGNSA. V lost 4 bases to trimming and J lost 10 bases; unmatched junction nucleotides: 5. In nucleotides, the CDR3 is TGTGCCAGCAGCTCCTACACTAGCGGGAGGGAGCAGTTCTTC. It specifies CASSSYTSGREQFF.

The CDR3 spells CASSRTGKRGTDTQYF. The CDR3 DNA reads as TGCGCCAGCAGCCGAACAGGGAAACGTGGCACAGATACGCAGTATTTT. The rearrangement links TRBV4-3 to TRBJ2-3; a weak D match, TRBD1 (6 bases). The CDR3 runs 16 residues. Germline values: CDR1 LGHNA, CDR2 YSLEER. Trimming removed 4 bases at V and 1 base at J, with 15 bases between.

This chain connects TRBV21-1 to TRBJ1-4; TRBD1, as called in the table, went unchecked against the DNA. TRBV21-1 is deemed a pseudogene. The CDR3 consists of 15 residues. CDR3: CASSPRGDGNEKLFF. CDR3 nucleotides: TGTGCCAGCAGTCCTCGGGGGGACGGTAATGAAAAACTGTTTTTT.

The rearrangement joins TRBV6-1 to TRBJ2-5, with D unresolved. V lost 2 bases, J lost 4 bases, and 11 bases lay in between. The CDR3 totals 14 residues. Germline V gives CDR1 MNHNS, CDR2 SASEGT. The CDR3, as DNA: TGTGCCAGCAGTGAAAGACACCTCGGAGAGACCCAGTACTTC. It is translated as CASSERHLGETQYF.

In the case of this clonotype: The junction departs from the called germline gene at one end, perhaps through a read error. The chain combines TRBV25-1 with TRBJ2-3, with D possibly being TRBD2 (5 bases). CDR3 size: 16 residues. Germline CDR1 and CDR2: MGHDK and SYGVNS. The CDR3 sequence is CASSEPGTGFTDAQYF. In DNA, the CDR3 is TGTGCCAGCAGTGAACCCGGTACGGGATTCACAGATGCGCAGTATTTT. Based on the CDR3 plus reference TRBV25-1 and TRBJ2-3, the full variable domain is EADIYQTPRYLVIGTGKKITLECSQTMGHDKMYWYQQDPGMELHLIHYSYGVNSTEKGDLSSESTVSRIRTEHFPLTLESARPSHTSQYLCASSEPGTGFTDAQYFGPGTRLTVL.

There are many counts of this clonotype. The CDR3 protein is CASSLQDNQPQHF. CDR3 bases: TGCGCCAGCAGCCTTCAGGACAATCAGCCCCAGCATTTT. V usage is TRBV4-1 and J usage is TRBJ1-5; D uncertain. Germline lookup yields CDR1 MGHRA and CDR2 YSYEKL. V shed 4 bases and J shed 3 bases, with 7 bases lying between them. The CDR3 contains 13 residues.

This chain links TRBV5-1 with TRBJ1-2, with a possible D match to TRBD1 (5 bases). Germline assignment: CDR1 SGHRS and CDR2 YFSETQ. The CDR3 contains 15 residues. V was pared by 2 bases and J by 4 bases, with 15 bases between. CDR3 DNA: TGCGCCAGCAGCTTATCGGGGGTAATTCCCTATGGCTACACCTTC. This encodes CASSLSGVIPYGYTF. Together with reference TRBV5-1 and TRBJ1-2, the CDR3 gives the full variable domain: KAGVTQTPRYLIKTRGQQVTLSCSPISGHRSVSWYQQTPGQGLQFLFEYFSETQRNKGNFPGRFSGRQFSNSRSEMNVSTLELGDSALYLCASSLSGVIPYGYTFGSGTRLTVV.

The rearrangement links TRBV6-6 to TRBJ1-6, with 7 bases matching TRBD1. This CDR3 region has 14 residues. Germline CDR1 is MNHNY and CDR2 is SVGAGI (reference sequence). V lost 5 bases to trimming and J lost 6 bases; unmatched junction nucleotides: 4. CDR3 in DNA: TGTGCCAGCAGTGGGACAGCCTTTAATTCACCCCTCCACTTT. Its protein is CASSGTAFNSPLHF.

The gene calls are TRBV7-2 and TRBJ1-5, with unresolved D. This CDR3 region has 15 residues. Trimming removed 1 base at V and 2 bases at J, with 9 bases between. The germline gives CDR1 SGHTA, CDR2 FQGNSA. The CDR3 protein is CASSLVGEGNQPQHF. CDR3 DNA: TGTGCCAGCAGCTTAGTCGGGGAGGGCAATCAGCCCCAGCATTTT.

This clonotype was recorded at least ten times. This rearrangement joins TRBV12-3 or TRBV12-4 to TRBJ2-3, with D uncertain. The CDR3 sequence is 12 residues long. The V and J ends lost 3 bases and 6 bases respectively, with 7 bases between them. This chain's CDR3 is CASSFAVDTQYF. Here the CDR3 DNA reads TGTGCCAGCAGTTTCGCGGTTGATACGCAGTATTTT.

This clonotype was seen a few times. This chain connects TRBV7-9 to TRBJ1-2; TRBD1 matches 10 bases. Losses at the gene ends were 3 bases for V and 8 bases for J; bases not matched to a gene: 6. Per germline, CDR1 SEHNR and CDR2 FQNEAQ (reference sequence). The CDR3 is 14 residues long. The CDR3 spells CASSFDRGRGGYTF. CDR3 nucleotide sequence: TGTGCCAGCAGCTTCGACAGGGGGCGAGGAGGCTACACCTTC. Full variable domain (missing parts from reference TRBV7-9 and TRBJ1-2): DTGVSQNPRHKITKRGQNVTFRCDPISEHNRLYWYRQTLGQGPEFLTYFQNEAQLEKSRLLSDRFSAERPKGSFSTLEIQRTEQGDSAMYLCASSFDRGRGGYTFGSGTRLTVV.

This sequence joins TRBV29-1 and TRBJ1-2, with D possibly TRBD1 on 6 matching bases. V was trimmed by 0 bases and J by 6 bases, leaving 17 bases between them. The length of the CDR3 is 15 residues. Germline CDR1 reads SQVTM; CDR2 reads ANQGSEA. CDR3 bases: TGCAGCGTTGAAGATCAAAGGCACAGGGTTAATGGCTACACCTTC. Translation: CSVEDQRHRVNGYTF.

A few counts support this clonotype. The rearrangement links TRBV6-1 to TRBJ1-2; no reliable D call. Trimming took 7 bases from V and 3 from J, leaving 9 bases between them. The CDR3 is 12 residues long. Germline values: CDR1 MNHNS, CDR2 SASEGT. For the CDR3, the DNA is TGTGCCAGCAAAAGGGATGACTATGGCTACACCTTC. Translation: CASKRDDYGYTF.

The chain is built from TRBV4-1 and TRBJ2-5; D gene unclear. The CDR3 covers 16 residues. Trimming pared 4 bases from V and 0 bases from J, leaving 15 bases between. The V gene's germline CDR1 is MGHRA and CDR2 YSYEKL. CDR3 amino acids: CASSPKGRKHQETQYF. The DNA of the CDR3 is TGCGCCAGCAGCCCTAAAGGACGTAAGCACCAAGAGACCCAGTACTTC.

In this sample, this clonotype turned up many times. J is TRBJ2-1 and V is TRBV7-9; D is undetermined. CDR1 and CDR2 from the germline V gene are SEHNR and FQNEAQ (reference sequence). The CDR3 loop spans 11 amino acids. Between the trimmed V and J ends, which lost 0 bases and 9 bases, there was a span of 3 bases. CDR3 amino acids: CASSLAPEQFF. The CDR3 DNA sequence: TGTGCCAGCAGCTTAGCCCCTGAGCAGTTCTTC.

The CDR3 sequence is CASSPGRYDYGYTF. The DNA for the CDR3 is TGTGCCAGCAGTCCGGGACGTTATGACTATGGCTACACCTTC. V gene TRBV12-3 or TRBV12-4 combines with J gene TRBJ1-2, with TRBD1 as a possible D gene (5 bases). The CDR3 loop spans 14 amino acids. The V end lost 5 bases, the J end lost 3 bases, and 13 bases lay between the germline ends.

This chain uses TRBV9 with TRBJ2-1; 10 bases agree with TRBD2. V dropped 1 base and J dropped 6; count of bases not matched to a gene: 10. The CDR3 runs to 17 residues. Germline CDR1 and CDR2: SGDLS and YYNGEE. CDR3 sequence: CASSVFPSGGASNEQFF. CDR3 bases: TGTGCCAGCAGCGTATTTCCGAGCGGGGGGGCTAGCAATGAGCAGTTCTTC.

The V call is TRBV3-1, the J call TRBJ1-1, with D tentatively TRBD1 (5 bases). The CDR3 length is 15 residues. In germline, CDR1 is LGHDT, CDR2 YNNKEL (reference sequence). Trimming cost V 4 bases and J 4 bases, with 16 bases left between them. The CDR3 reads CASSRDGGFGTEAFF. The CDR3 region has the DNA TGTGCCAGCAGCCGGGACGGCGGATTTGGCACTGAAGCTTTCTTT.

The chain joins TRBV10-3 to TRBJ2-4; D is perhaps TRBD1 (6 bases). Gene TRBJ2-7 matches the end of the DNA better, so the J call may be wrong. From germline, CDR1 is ENHRY and CDR2 SYGVKD. This CDR3 comprises 13 residues. CDR3 loop: CAISIRGPYEQYF. In DNA form, the CDR3 reads TGTGCCATCAGTATCAGGGGACCCTACGAGCAGTACTTC.

The V call is TRBV20-1, the J call TRBJ2-7, with 11 bases that match TRBD1. The CDR3 has 14 amino acids. Per the germline V gene, CDR1 is DFQATT and CDR2 is SNEGSKA (reference sequence). J was trimmed by 4 bases and V by 6 bases; bases with no gene match: 8. This CDR3 is CSAQRTGGAYEQYF. Written as DNA, the CDR3 is TGCAGTGCGCAGCGGACAGGGGGCGCGTACGAGCAGTACTTC.

This clonotype has only a few counts. This chain uses TRBV4-3 with TRBJ1-1; 7 bases map to TRBD1. Looked up from germline, CDR1 is LGHNA and CDR2 is YSLEER. With V trimmed by 5 bases and J by 4 bases, 7 bases remained unmatched. The CDR3 has 14 residues. CDR3 region: CASSLQGGVTEAFF. In DNA, the CDR3 is TGCGCCAGCAGCTTGCAGGGGGGGGTCACTGAAGCTTTCTTT.

The rearrangement uses TRBV28 and TRBJ2-7, with 7 bases matching TRBD2. The CDR3 length is 14 residues. The germline V gene encodes CDR1 MDHEN and CDR2 SYDVKM. The junction had 10 bases not matched to a gene; V was cut back by 7 bases and J by 4 bases. The CDR3 here is CASKGLAENYEQYF. The DNA of the CDR3 is TGTGCCAGCAAAGGGCTAGCGGAGAATTACGAGCAGTACTTC.

The V call is TRBV10-3, the J call TRBJ1-1, with TRBD1 matching over 10 bases. Germline assignment: CDR1 ENHRY and CDR2 SYGVKD. Trimming at V came to 8 bases and at J to 11 bases, leaving 14 bases not matched to a gene. The length of the CDR3 is 14 residues. The CDR3 loop is CAIGDRDRGVAAFF. The CDR3 DNA sequence: TGTGCCATCGGAGACCGGGACAGGGGTGTTGCGGCTTTCTTT.